These 28 T cell receptor beta chains share one sample of origin, sequenced in a study of regulatory T cells in long-lasting Graves disease. As to time point: newly diagnosed GD, antithyroid drugs for less than 3 months. Extracted RNA from PBMCs served as the source of the TCR library. Relying on iRepertoire HTBI primers and Arm-PCR of CDR3 regions, the team built TCR beta libraries. TCRdb re-analysed the multiplex PCR reads in MiXCR, keeping a single row per CDR3 protein. The data hold some 230,000 distinct CDR3 sequences, with about 18% observed a single time. Material: peripheral blood mononuclear cells (PBMCs), obtained at new diagnosis, from a patient treated with antithyroid drugs. These receptors all come from a female donor with Graves disease.

This clonotype was detected a few times. The V gene is TRBV27, the J gene TRBJ2-5, with D perhaps TRBD1 (6 bases). Germline V gene lookup returns CDR1 MNHEY and CDR2 SMNVEV (reference sequence). The CDR3 is made up of 16 amino acids. The V and J ends lost 4 bases and 2 bases respectively, with 17 bases between them. The chain's CDR3 is CASSSSRDIVQETQYF. The DNA of the CDR3 is TGTGCCAGCAGTTCATCTAGGGACATAGTACAAGAGACCCAGTACTTC.

This clonotype has a count of ten or more. The rearrangement uses TRBV12-3 or TRBV12-4 and TRBJ1-3; no clear D gene. CDR3 length equals 17 residues. V was cut by 5 bases and J by 0 bases, with 17 bases left in between. CDR3 region: CASSPWMTEFSGNTIYF. The DNA for the CDR3 is TGTGCCAGCAGTCCCTGGATGACGGAATTCTCTGGAAACACCATATATTTT.

The chain uses TRBV19 and TRBJ2-3; the D is unclear. The ends were cut back, 6 bases at V and 1 base at J, with 8 bases in the middle. This CDR3 region has 13 residues. In germline, CDR1 is LNHDA, CDR2 SQIVND (reference sequence). The CDR3 is CASSWGGTDTQYF. The CDR3 coding sequence is TGTGCCAGTAGCTGGGGTGGCACAGATACGCAGTATTTT.

This clonotype was seen ten or more times. V usage is TRBV11-2 and J usage is TRBJ1-5; D gene ambiguous. Between the trimmed V and J ends, which lost 1 base and 12 bases, there was a span of 16 bases. Germline CDR1 SGHAT, CDR2 FQNNGV. The CDR3 spans 14 residues. The CDR3 region has the DNA TGTGCCAGCAGCTTAGGGTCGGACGGCTCGATCCAGCATTTT. It codes for CASSLGSDGSIQHF.

This clonotype has a handful of counts. The CDR3 loop is CARAQEGPPGEQFF. The DNA of the CDR3 is TGTGCCAGAGCACAGGAGGGACCCCCTGGGGAGCAGTTCTTC. The V and J genes are TRBV6-1 and TRBJ2-1; tentatively, D is TRBD2 (6 bases). The CDR3 extends over 14 amino acids. Germline-derived CDR1 and CDR2 are MNHNS and SASEGT. Trimming cost V 9 bases and J 10 bases, with 22 bases left between them.

This clonotype has more than one count but fewer than ten. A much bigger clone sits one base away, suggesting this may be a read error. This chain connects TRBV6-5 to TRBJ1-2; TRBD1 matches at 7 bases. Germline V gene lookup returns CDR1 MNHEY and CDR2 SVGAGI. J was trimmed by 8 bases and V by 4 bases; bases with no gene match: 7. There are 13 residues in the CDR3. The CDR3 is CASSSRGGSGYTF. As DNA, the CDR3 is TGTGCCAGCAGTTCCAGGGGGGGGTCCGGCTACACCTTC.

The gene calls are TRBV6-2 or TRBV6-3 and TRBJ2-1, with 7 nucleotides matching TRBD2. Germline values: CDR1 MNHEY, CDR2 SVGEGT. This CDR3 spans 18 amino acids. Trimming cost V 5 bases and J 4 bases; bases outside gene matches: 17. The CDR3 nucleotides read TGTGCCAGCAGTGAAGAGCCAAACCTAGCGGCCGTTTACAATGAGCAGTTCTTC. Translation: CASSEEPNLAAVYNEQFF.

This clonotype was seen many times. V is TRBV29-1 and J is TRBJ2-1, with 11 positions matching TRBD2. Per the germline V gene, CDR1 is SQVTM and CDR2 is ANQGSEA. This CDR3 has 16 residues. V trimming: 4 bases; J trimming: 4 bases; junction bases outside the gene matches: 9. In DNA form, the CDR3 reads TGCAGCGTTGGGGGACGACTAGCGGGAAGGTACAATGAGCAGTTCTTC. It is translated as CSVGGRLAGRYNEQFF.

This clonotype has only a few counts. The CDR3 DNA is TGTGCCAGCAGTTTTGATACCGTGGGAAGTAACACTGAAGCTTTCTTT. Its translation is CASSFDTVGSNTEAFF. The J gene is TRBJ1-1, the V gene TRBV7-8; D is uncertain. V was clipped by 6 bases and J by 2 bases, with 19 bases between them. The CDR3 contains 16 residues. CDR1 SGHVS and CDR2 FQNEAQ come from the germline V gene.

This clonotype was seen ten or more times. V is TRBV29-1 and J is TRBJ1-1, with 9 bases fitting TRBD1. Germline trimming cut 4 bases from V and 11 bases from J; bases unmatched to any gene: 5. There are 11 residues in the CDR3. The germline CDR1 and CDR2 sequences are SQVTM and ANQGSEA. In DNA form, the CDR3 reads TGCAGCGTTGGGACAGGGGCCAGGGCTTTCTTT. It translates to CSVGTGARAFF. Drawing the rest from reference TRBV29-1 and TRBJ1-1, the complete variable domain is SAVISQKPSRDICQRGTSLTIQCQVDSQVTMMFWYRQQPGQSLTLIATANQGSEATYESGFVIDKFPISRPNLTFSTLTVSNMSPEDSSIYLCSVGTGARAFFGQGTRLTVV.

At least ten counts were recorded for this clonotype. The CDR3 DNA follows: TGTGCCAGCAGGCGAACAGGGGGCTCTGGAAACACCATATATTTT. This sequence encodes CASRRTGGSGNTIYF. The chain recombines TRBV6-1 with TRBJ1-3; TRBD1 aligns across 8 bases. J lost 0 bases, V lost 6 bases, and 4 bases had no gene match. The CDR3 sequence is 15 residues long. Germline CDR1 is MNHNS and CDR2 is SASEGT.

This chain joins TRBV6-1 and TRBJ2-1; 8 nucleotides align to TRBD1. The V segment lost 6 bases and the J segment 6 bases; nucleotides outside the gene matches: 10. This CDR3 comprises 15 residues. The germline CDR1 and CDR2 sequences are MNHNS and SASEGT. The CDR3 region has the DNA TGTGCCAGCAGACTTCGCGGGACAGGCAGCAATGAGCAGTTCTTC. Amino acids: CASRLRGTGSNEQFF.

This clonotype was counted at least ten times. Since a much larger clone is just one base distant, this may be a read error. The chain joins TRBV2 to TRBJ2-5; D gene unclear. CDR3 size: 13 residues. Trimming removed 10 bases from V and 2 bases from J, with 14 bases in between. Germline assignment: CDR1 SNHLY and CDR2 FYNNEI. The DNA for the CDR3 is TGTGCCAACCATAGTTATTTGCAAGAGACCCAGTACTTC. Protein sequence: CANHSYLQETQYF. Based on the CDR3 plus reference TRBV2 and TRBJ2-5, the full variable domain is EPEVTQTPSHQVTQMGQEVILRCVPISNHLYFYWYRQILGQKVEFLVSFYNNEISEKSEIFDDQFSVERPDGSNFTLKIRSTKLEDSAMYFCANHSYLQETQYFGPGTRLLVL.

The table lists this clonotype with many counts. This chain uses TRBV29-1 with TRBJ1-2; 7 bases fit TRBD1. Germline loops: CDR1 SQVTM, CDR2 ANQGSEA. The CDR3 loop spans 11 amino acids. V was pared by 5 bases and J by 6 bases, with 3 bases of the junction left unmatched. The chain's CDR3 is CSVQGGDGYTF. The CDR3, as DNA: TGCAGCGTTCAGGGGGGGGATGGCTACACCTTC.

This clonotype was counted once. The V call is TRBV9, the J call TRBJ1-1, with D possibly matching TRBD1 (5 bases). Germline CDR1 and CDR2: SGDLS and YYNGEE. This CDR3 is 14 amino acids long. Trimming took off 0 bases at V and 4 bases at J, with 10 bases between the two ends. CDR3 residues: CASSVGGYSTEAFF. In nucleotides, the CDR3 is TGTGCCAGCAGCGTAGGGGGGTACAGCACTGAAGCTTTCTTT.

This sequence joins TRBV19 and TRBJ1-5; D perhaps matches TRBD1 (5 bases). The CDR3 covers 13 residues. Trimming took off 4 bases at V and 5 bases at J, with 9 bases between the two ends. Germline CDR1 LNHDA, CDR2 SQIVND (reference sequence). The CDR3 DNA is TGTGCCAGTAGTACGGGACCATATCAGCCCCAGCATTTT. As protein: CASSTGPYQPQHF.

A few counts support this clonotype. This sequence may be a read error, since a much larger clone differs from it by one base. The J gene is TRBJ2-5, the V gene TRBV24-1; D call uncertain. Per the germline V gene, CDR1 is KGHDR and CDR2 is SFDVKD. The CDR3 runs 14 residues. CDR3 sequence reads: CATGDARTGETQYF. The CDR3 coding sequence is TGTGCCACCGGTGACGCTCGGACCGGAGAGACCCAGTACTTC.

This clonotype was picked up many times. V and J are TRBV20-1 and TRBJ2-1; 8 bases map to TRBD2. V was clipped by 1 base and J by 4 bases; unmatched bases: 6. This CDR3 is 15 amino acids long. Germline CDR1 and CDR2: DFQATT and SNEGSKA (reference sequence). The CDR3 DNA is TGCAGTGCTAGAGTTCCCAGCGGGAGATACAATGAGCAGTTCTTC. This gives the protein CSARVPSGRYNEQFF.

This clonotype was observed many times. The V and J genes are TRBV20-1 and TRBJ1-2, with D tentatively TRBD1 (6 bases). The ends were cut back, 1 base at V and 2 bases at J, with 23 bases in the middle. Germline V gives CDR1 DFQATT, CDR2 SNEGSKA (reference sequence). The CDR3 has 18 amino acids. CDR3 region: CSARVQRTVTTSNYGYTF. The CDR3 DNA follows: TGCAGTGCTAGAGTCCAAAGGACAGTGACGACCTCAAACTATGGCTACACCTTC.

This clonotype was found a few times. The chain joins TRBV12-5 to TRBJ2-2, with D hard to call. V shed 2 bases and J shed 4 bases, with 14 bases lying between them. The germline CDR1 and CDR2 sequences are LGHNT and FRNRAP. The CDR3 is 16 amino acids. CDR3 protein: CASGLRVTEGTGELFF. Here the CDR3 DNA reads TGTGCTAGTGGTTTGAGGGTGACCGAAGGCACCGGGGAGCTGTTTTTT.

The table lists this clonotype with many counts. The V and J genes are TRBV9 and TRBJ1-1; possibly TRBD1 for D (5 bases). Trimming pared 0 bases from V and 1 base from J, leaving 10 bases between. Germline-derived CDR1 and CDR2 are SGDLS and YYNGEE. The CDR3 contains 15 residues. The CDR3 loop is CASSVGGGWNTEAFF. The CDR3 bases are TGTGCCAGCAGCGTAGGCGGGGGATGGAACACTGAAGCTTTCTTT.

The rearrangement uses TRBV18 and TRBJ2-1, with TRBD1 matching over 9 bases. V dropped 6 bases and J dropped 6; count of bases not matched to a gene: 3. This CDR3 is 13 amino acids long. Per the germline V gene, CDR1 is KGHSH and CDR2 is LQKENI. CDR3 sequence: CASSAGQGNEQFF. CDR3 DNA sequence: TGTGCCAGCTCGGCGGGACAGGGCAATGAGCAGTTCTTC.

This clonotype was seen at least ten times. The rearrangement joins TRBV18 to TRBJ1-3, with D unclear. This CDR3 has 13 amino acids. The germline V gene has CDR1 KGHSH and CDR2 LQKENI. Trimming stripped 1 base from V and 7 bases from J, with 8 bases between. CDR3 DNA: TGTGCCAGCTCACCACAAACGGAGAACACCATATATTTT. Translating gives CASSPQTENTIYF.

This clonotype was recorded many times. The rearrangement joins TRBV6-1 to TRBJ1-4; perhaps TRBD1 as D (5 bases). V gave up 6 bases and J gave up 6 bases, with 17 bases separating them. Germline assignment: CDR1 MNHNS and CDR2 SASEGT. The CDR3 consists of 15 residues. The CDR3 loop is CASRPSLGVDEKLFF. The CDR3 DNA sequence: TGTGCCAGCAGACCCAGTTTGGGGGTGGATGAAAAACTGTTTTTT.

On this clonotype itself: A far larger clone differs by one base, so this is likely a read error. The chain recombines TRBV12-3 or TRBV12-4 with TRBJ2-5; D is unclear. Between the trimmed V and J ends, which lost 5 bases and 11 bases, there was a span of 27 bases. The CDR3 runs to 16 residues. The CDR3 here is CASSPRGAHRYNEQYF. CDR3 nucleotides: TGTGCCAGCAGTCCCCGAGGAGCCCACCGATACAATGAGCAGTACTTC.

The table lists this clonotype with many counts. The chain combines TRBV10-3 with TRBJ2-3; 8 nucleotides match TRBD2. The J segment lost 1 base and the V segment lost 5 bases, leaving 2 bases of the junction unmatched. This CDR3 comprises 14 residues. Germline values: CDR1 ENHRY, CDR2 SYGVKD. As DNA, the CDR3 is TGTGCCATCAGTACTAGCGGCGGCACAGATACGCAGTATTTT. This encodes CAISTSGGTDTQYF.

This clonotype was seen repeatedly, ten times or more. The rearrangement links TRBV29-1 to TRBJ2-1, with 8 bases that match TRBD1. Germline V gene lookup returns CDR1 SQVTM and CDR2 ANQGSEA. V shed 7 bases, J shed 3 bases, and the junction held 5 bases outside the gene matches. This CDR3 comprises 13 residues. The CDR3 coding sequence is TGCAGCGCTCCGGGACAGGACTACAATGAGCAGTTCTTC. Amino acid sequence: CSAPGQDYNEQFF.

Here the CDR3 DNA reads TGTGCCAGCAGCCAAGCTACTAACACCGGGGAGCTGTTTTTT. Translation: CASSQATNTGELFF. The chain combines TRBV4-2 with TRBJ2-2, with D hard to call. The CDR3 consists of 14 residues. V was cut by 1 base and J by 2 bases, with 5 bases left in between. Germline V gene data show CDR1 as LGHNA and CDR2 as YNFKEQ.